Each of the 9 T cell receptor beta chains below was sequenced from the same sample in a study of shared clonotypes between healthy human individuals. Assay: immunoSEQ multiplex PCR; the TCRdb copy retains only in-frame clones and omits some. This sample has 2 million to 2.5 million clones, with around 93% found just once. The sample comprised naive CD4+ T cells from PBMCs. Regarding subset: CD45RA+ positively selected. These receptors were collected from a man younger than 35 in good health. Some clones in this sample may be carry-over from other donors' samples.

V gene TRBV7-3 combines with J gene TRBJ2-1; possibly TRBD2 for D (6 bases). This CDR3 comprises 15 residues. Germline V lookup: CDR1 SGHTA, CDR2 FQGTGA. V lost 3 bases to trimming and J lost 7 bases, with 16 bases between them. The CDR3 region is CASSFGGPTENEQFF. The CDR3 bases are TGTGCCAGCAGCTTCGGAGGGCCGACGGAGAATGAGCAGTTCTTC.

The chain is built from TRBV5-1 and TRBJ2-7, with D possibly matching TRBD2 (7 bases). Trimming shortened V by 5 bases and J by 0 bases, and 15 bases separated the two germline ends. Germline assignment: CDR1 SGHRS and CDR2 YFSETQ. The CDR3 length is 15 residues. The CDR3 loop reads CASRLRGASSYEQYF. CDR3 nucleotides: TGCGCCAGCAGACTCCGGGGGGCAAGCTCCTACGAGCAGTACTTC.

V and J are TRBV28 and TRBJ2-1; no firm D call. This CDR3 contains 14 residues. Germline values: CDR1 MDHEN, CDR2 SYDVKM. Trimming shortened V by 7 bases and J by 8 bases, and 18 bases separated the two germline ends. CDR3 residues: CASTRARVGDEQFF. In DNA, the CDR3 is TGTGCCAGCACTAGGGCCCGGGTCGGCGATGAGCAGTTCTTC.

This chain's CDR3 is CASSLPRDRVSGELFF. DNA of the CDR3: TGTGCCAGCAGCCTGCCCAGGGACAGGGTATCCGGGGAGCTGTTTTTT. The chain couples TRBV5-4 to TRBJ2-2; 9 bases align to TRBD1. Looked up from germline, CDR1 is SGHNT and CDR2 is YYREEE (reference sequence). The CDR3 totals 16 residues. The trim removed 4 bases at V and 6 bases at J, leaving 10 bases unmatched. Supplemented by reference TRBV5-4 and TRBJ2-2, the full variable domain reads ETGVTQSPTHLIKTRGQQVTLRCSSQSGHNTVSWYQQALGQGPQFIFQYYREEENGRGNFPPRFSGLQFPNYSSELNVNALELDDSALYLCASSLPRDRVSGELFFGEGSRLTVL.

This chain joins TRBV6-6 and TRBJ1-1; 7 positions agree with TRBD1. The CDR3 spans 11 residues. After removal of 7 bases from V and 10 bases from J, the junction contained 6 bases not matched to a gene. CDR1 MNHNY and CDR2 SVGAGI come from the germline V gene (reference sequence). The CDR3 coding sequence is TGTGCCAGCACCCAGGGGGGTCGAGCTTTCTTT. It specifies CASTQGGRAFF.

This chain joins TRBV7-9 and TRBJ2-2; TRBD2 aligns across 9 bases. V was clipped by 1 base and J by 7 bases; unmatched bases: 4. The CDR3 is made up of 15 amino acids. Germline V CDR1 and CDR2: SEHNR, FQNEAQ (reference sequence). The chain's CDR3 is CASSLGSSGNGELFF. The CDR3 region has the DNA TGTGCCAGCAGCTTAGGATCTAGCGGGAACGGGGAGCTGTTTTTT.

This clone was counted a few times. Distinct nucleotide sequences in the sample also encode this CDR3. This chain links TRBV18 with TRBJ2-7; D not certain. The CDR3 is 13 amino acids. V was trimmed by 2 bases and J by 3 bases, leaving 8 bases between them. The germline gives CDR1 KGHSH, CDR2 LQKENI. The CDR3 loop is CASSPVGYYEQYF. The CDR3, as DNA: TGTGCCAGCTCACCAGTCGGCTACTACGAGCAGTACTTC.

The chain joins TRBV29-1 to TRBJ1-1; unclear D gene. Germline values: CDR1 SQVTM, CDR2 ANQGSEA. Trimming pared 5 bases from V and 4 bases from J, leaving 14 bases between. The CDR3 loop spans 13 amino acids. The CDR3 here is CSVRVSGVTEAFF. In DNA, the CDR3 is TGCAGCGTTAGGGTAAGTGGAGTCACTGAAGCTTTCTTT.

A note on this clone: It is likely a read error, because the conserved phenylalanine at the end of the CDR3 is missing. It is unclear where the CDR3 begins or ends on the DNA, so no DNA is shown, and the CDR3 is as TCRdb lists it. The rearrangement links TRBV11-2 to TRBJ2-7; the table's D call, TRBD2, was not checked against the DNA. Germline CDR1 SGHAT, CDR2 FQNNGV. The CDR3 adds up to 13 amino acids, both ends counted. CDR3 region: CASSFSEAGTPSY.